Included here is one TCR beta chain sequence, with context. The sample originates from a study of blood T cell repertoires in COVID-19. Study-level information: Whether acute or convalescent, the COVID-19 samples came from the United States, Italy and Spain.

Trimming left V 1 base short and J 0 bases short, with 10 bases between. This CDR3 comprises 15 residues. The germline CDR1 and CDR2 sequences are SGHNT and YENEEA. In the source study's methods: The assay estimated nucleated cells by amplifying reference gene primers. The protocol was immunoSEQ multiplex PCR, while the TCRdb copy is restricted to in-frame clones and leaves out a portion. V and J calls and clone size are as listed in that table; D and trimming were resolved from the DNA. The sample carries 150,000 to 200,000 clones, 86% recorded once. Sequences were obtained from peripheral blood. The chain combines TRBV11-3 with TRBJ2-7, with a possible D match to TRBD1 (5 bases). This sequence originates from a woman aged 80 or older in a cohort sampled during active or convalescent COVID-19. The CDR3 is CASSLVTVGSYEQYF. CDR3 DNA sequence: TGTGCCAGCAGCTTAGTGACAGTAGGCTCCTACGAGCAGTACTTC.